The entry below describes one TCR beta chain. No cognate antigen has been identified for it. No clone much larger than this one lies a single base away; base qualities are absent. Germline trimming: 5 bases from V, 0 bases from J; junction bases outside gene matches: 4. From the cysteine through the phenylalanine, the CDR3 covers 15 amino acids. The entry retains the CDR3 DNA only, 45 bases that are in frame from base 1. The germline V gene supplies CDR1 MDHEN and CDR2 SYDVKM. The sample originates from a study of cytomegalovirus exposure and HLA in healthy donors (dated by TCRdb to about 2017). As for the study more broadly: An earlier analysis of approximately 640 of the donors reported 276 Gb of sequence data and 117 million unique TCR beta sequences from 150 million to 200 million T cells. In addition to the first cohort of 666 subjects, a separate validation cohort of approximately 110 different subjects was used. Among around 400 genotyped donors of the cohort, an average of roughly 230,000 unique TCR beta nucleotide sequences was sequenced per donor, of which 15% to 20% were non-productive. Every repertoire in the discovery cohort had been generated on one and the same sequencing platform. Four to six DR-DQ haplotypes were handled as single units for association and clustering, since linkage in the cohort was strong. Typing coverage varied by locus: about 620-630 donors for A, B, C, DRB1 and DQB1; 500 to 550 for DQA1; about 600 for DPA1; roughly 450 for DPB1. Both class I and class II loci were covered by HLA typing, at four-digit resolution. Of the 300 to 400 genotyped donors, 65% to 90% fell in the genetic ancestry cluster associated with self-reported Caucasian donors. The study profiled the T cell repertoires of more than 500 subjects by immunosequencing and related them to cytomegalovirus serostatus. The aim of the study was to test whether cataloging public T cell receptors could identify signatures of past pathogen exposure. Rather than drawing on any new phenotypic data, the later analysis identified candidate immune exposures from TCR beta sequences and the way those sequences occurred across donors. A later analysis re-examined previously published TCR beta repertoires from roughly 650 donors and added high-resolution HLA genotyping to investigate patterns of TCR occurrence. In an earlier analysis of 587 of the donors, high-throughput TCR beta sequencing was used to judge whether each TCR beta V gene segment behaved as functional or pseudogenic. Donor age, sex, ethnicity and CMV serostatus were compiled alongside the repertoire data. To predict cytomegalovirus infection status, the study combined high-throughput TCR immunosequencing, statistical association of individual TCRs with disease status, and machine learning. About 300 gigabases of sequencing data and approximately 85 million unique TCR sequences were included in an early release covering 500 to 750 HLA-typed donors. A later genetic analysis took genome-wide SNP genotypes for about 65% of the 666 donors and used that subset as a discovery cohort. Study-wide conclusions, independent of this receptor: The classifier was reported to diagnose cytomegalovirus status with high specificity and sensitivity in both the original cohort and the validation cohort. A later genetic analysis associated a missense DCLRE1C variant with V-gene and J-gene trimming of TCR beta chains, and an independent cohort replicated the association. In vitro tests confirmed that a few of the cytomegalovirus-associated TCR beta chains recognize cytomegalovirus antigens. In a later analysis, the rate of TCR association differed among HLA loci, with DRB1 alleles having the most associated TCRs and HLA-C alleles having the fewest. A later analysis found that HLA-associated TCR beta chains were more clonally expanded and had lower generation probabilities than equally common non-associated chains. HLA typing was unavailable for some donors at each locus, so association tests used only the typed subset. The sequencing pipeline was judged likely to have produced a cluster of highly shared sequence variants as a technical artifact. According to a later analysis, most CMV-associated TCR beta chains appeared to be HLA-restricted, and the HLA associations seemed to be driven largely by CMV exposure. This cohort had only TCR beta chains sequenced, and the lack of alpha or paired-chain data limited which features could be detected. Sequencing depth was assumed to be roughly uniform across donors in the presence/absence analyses, though that assumption may not hold. In a later analysis, some 17,000 TCR beta sequences were associated with specific HLA alleles at a false discovery rate of 0.05. A further reported finding was that TCR beta sequences accurately predicted the HLA-A and HLA-B alleles for most subjects in the first cohort. Most TCR sequences were seen in very few donors, while some public TCRs were found in many individuals. The only immune exposure information available for the cohort was CMV serostatus. When HLA alleles, especially DR and DQ, strongly co-occurred, TCR associations were difficult to assign to individual alleles. The authors suggested that the approach could potentially be generalized to other disease states and immunological phenotypes. The 87-base-pair reads could not distinguish some IMGT-functional V segments, including TRBV6-2 and TRBV6-3, so those segments were excluded. Correlated functional status among segregating V segments might be attributable to linkage disequilibrium, but an unknown experimental factor could not be ruled out. In the study, some 160 TCR beta chains were listed as associated with cytomegalovirus. In a later genetic analysis, fewer N-insertions in productive TCRs were reported among donors in an Asian-associated ancestry cluster than the roughly 640-donor mean. According to a later analysis, parvovirus B19, influenza, CMV and Epstein-Barr virus appeared linked to several top co-occurrence clusters. Fewer than 20 rarely observed V segments, including chromosome 9 orphons, were excluded from the earlier analysis of 550 to 700 of the donors because counts were too low. In an earlier analysis of some 540 of the donors, most TCR beta V segments appeared in productive rearrangements about 87% or about 30% of the time, broadly matching IMGT annotations.

Library creation used the immunoSEQ multiplex PCR assay. For the multiplex PCR, a mixture combining 60 forward primers for TCR Vbeta segments and 13 reverse primers for TCR Jbeta segments was used. A multiplex PCR assay on genomic DNA amplified the CDR3 region of rearranged TCR beta genes. The amplified TCR beta libraries were sequenced on the Illumina HiSeq System as 87-base-pair reads. Under the source paper's analysis protocol: A later analysis tallied about 77 million unique TCR beta chains across the 640 or so repertoires, and roughly 11 million of those chains were shared by two or more donors. Raw reads were error-corrected and collapsed into unique sequences with a nearest-neighbor algorithm that merged closely related sequences to remove PCR and sequencing errors. CDR3 sequences were aligned to IMGT reference sequences to assign V, D and J gene segments. Each retained sequence needed at least a six-nucleotide match to both a V gene segment and a J gene segment. A rearrangement counted as productive if the CDR3 had no stop codons and remained in frame with V and J, and every other rearrangement counted as non-productive. Following IMGT convention, CDR3 was defined as the stretch from the second conserved V-encoded cysteine to the conserved J-encoded phenylalanine. In an earlier analysis of roughly 610 of the donors, sequences lacking an unambiguous match to a single V gene segment were excluded. An earlier analysis of approximately 590 of the donors classified V segments as functional when productive rearrangements were above 56.7% and as segregating when the standard deviation between donors was above 5%. A statistical classification framework was built to diagnose cytomegalovirus status from the catalog of TCR beta chain sequences. V and J gene assignment, in a later analysis, came from comparing TCR nucleotide sequences with IMGT/GENE-DB human TR gene sequences. In a later analysis, CDR3 sequences and most-parsimonious VDJ recombination scenarios were assigned using the TCRdist pipeline. In a later analysis, every TCR beta chain was defined by the combination of its CDR3 amino acid sequence and its V-gene family, and reads without a unique V-gene family were dropped. A later analysis removed nearly 600 highly shared, low-generation-probability nucleotide sequences to deal with suspected cross-contamination and a sequencing artifact. In a later analysis, a clonal expansion index was calculated for each public chain from normalized within-repertoire ranks of inferred template counts. In a later analysis, generation probabilities were computed with a VDJ recombination model fitted to out-of-frame rearrangements, and the resulting probabilities were checked against IGoR. In a later analysis, TCR-TCR, TCR-HLA and TCR-CMV co-occurrence was scored with hypergeometric tests, and a repertoire-size bias correction was applied to TCR pairs. To estimate false discovery rates, a later analysis permuted the HLA or CMV assignments 20 times. A later analysis grouped co-occurring TCRs with DBSCAN, adding TCRdist sequence similarity when clustering within HLA-allele-positive subsets. For co-occurrence clustering, repertoires with fewer than 30,000 or more than 120,000 public chains were excluded, along with five repertoires with anomalous nucleotide sharing. As stored in TCRdb, this immuneACCESS dataset retains in-frame rearrangements with V and J assigned. A fraction of the clones does not appear; measured against another copy, unresolved V genes explain less than half of the discrepancy, and the remainder lacks a known reason. That table is the source of V, J and clone size, and D and trimming were worked out from the DNA. This sample has some 140,000 clones in its table, and over 70% of those were observed once. The leading ten clones occupy more than 10% of the sample.

The cohort was made up of under 800 healthy bone marrow donors. At the time of sampling, all cohort members were nominally healthy, though unrecorded immune exposures were likely present. The donor was CMV seropositive and belonged to the group of over 250 seropositive cohort members. A peripheral blood sample was provided by each donor, and peripheral blood mononuclear cells were used for TCR beta sequencing. Genomic DNA was extracted from the blood cell samples with the Qiagen DNeasy Blood Extraction Kit. The sample taken for sequencing was PBMCs. This chain is built from TRBV28 and TRBJ1-1; TRBD1 matches 9 bases in the middle. The TCR comes from a man aged 30 to 45 in good health and CMV-seropositive. The nucleotide sequence reads as follows: TGTGCCAGCAGTAAGGGACAGGGTCTGAACACTGAAGCTTTCTTT. Its amino acids are CASSKGQGLNTEAFF.